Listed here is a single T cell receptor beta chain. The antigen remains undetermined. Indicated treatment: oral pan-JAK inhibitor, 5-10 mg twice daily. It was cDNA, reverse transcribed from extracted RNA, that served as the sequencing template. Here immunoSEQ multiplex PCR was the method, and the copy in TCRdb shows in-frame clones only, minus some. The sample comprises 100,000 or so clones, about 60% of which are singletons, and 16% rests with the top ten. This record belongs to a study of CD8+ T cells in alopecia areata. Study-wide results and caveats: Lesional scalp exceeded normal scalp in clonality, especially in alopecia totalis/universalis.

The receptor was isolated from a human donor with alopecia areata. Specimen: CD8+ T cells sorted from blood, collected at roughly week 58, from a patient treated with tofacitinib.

The CDR3 bases are TGTGCCAGCAGCTCTAGGGGGAATGAGCAGTTCTTC. Its translation is CASSSRGNEQFF. The V call is TRBV7-9, the J call TRBJ2-1; a possible D gene is TRBD1 (6 bases). Germline CDR1 SEHNR, CDR2 FQNEAQ (reference sequence). Trimming removed 4 bases from V and 7 bases from J, with 8 bases in between. The CDR3 has 12 residues.